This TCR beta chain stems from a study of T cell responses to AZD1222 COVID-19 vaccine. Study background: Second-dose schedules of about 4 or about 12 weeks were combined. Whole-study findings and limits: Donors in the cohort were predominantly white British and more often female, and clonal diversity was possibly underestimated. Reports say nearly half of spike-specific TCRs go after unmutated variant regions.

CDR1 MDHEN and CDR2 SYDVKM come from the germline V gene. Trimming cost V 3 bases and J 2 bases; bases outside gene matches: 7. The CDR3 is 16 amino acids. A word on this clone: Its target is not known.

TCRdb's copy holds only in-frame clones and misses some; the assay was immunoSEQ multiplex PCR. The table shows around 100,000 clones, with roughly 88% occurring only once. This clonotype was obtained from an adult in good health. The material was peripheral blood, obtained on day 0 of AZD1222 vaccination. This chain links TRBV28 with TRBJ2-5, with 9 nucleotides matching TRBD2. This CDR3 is CASSFAASGDQETQYF. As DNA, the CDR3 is TGTGCCAGCAGTTTTGCGGCTAGCGGGGATCAAGAGACCCAGTACTTC.